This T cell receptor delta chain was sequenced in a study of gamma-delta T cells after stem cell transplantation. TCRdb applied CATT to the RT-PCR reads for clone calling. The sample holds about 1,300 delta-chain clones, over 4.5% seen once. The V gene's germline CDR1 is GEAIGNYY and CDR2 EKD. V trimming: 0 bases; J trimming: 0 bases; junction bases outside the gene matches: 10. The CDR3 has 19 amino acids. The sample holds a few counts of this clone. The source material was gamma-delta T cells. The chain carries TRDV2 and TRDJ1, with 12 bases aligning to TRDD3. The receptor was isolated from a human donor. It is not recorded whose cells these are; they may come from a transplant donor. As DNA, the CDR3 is TGTGCCTGTGACACCATGAGTCTGGGGGATACGGAGTACACCGATAAACTCATCTTT. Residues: CACDTMSLGDTEYTDKLIF.